This record looks at one T cell receptor beta chain sequence and its context. As yet, its antigen is unknown. Per the original methods: Junction-only sequences without quality scores were provided by ImmunoSEQ, so filtering was different. Only in-frame clones appear in the TCRdb table, and some are missing; sequencing was by immunoSEQ multiplex PCR. V, J and clone size derive from that table, while D and trimming were established from the DNA sequence. The sample includes hundreds of thousands of clones, about 96% of them seen just once. Naive CD8 cells comprised CD45RO-negative, CCR7-positively selected cells, excluding terminally differentiated effector memory CD45RA+ cells. The data stem from a study of shared clonotypes between healthy human individuals. About the study: The people who gave samples were two women and a few men aged 18 to 49.

General observations from the study: Researchers sampled only blood; tissue repertoires likely differ. Among donors, the sharing of clonotypes was expected to be influenced by sequencing depth.

Germline V gene sequence: CDR1 SGHDN, CDR2 FVKESK. The CDR3 contains 13 residues. The V gene lost 2 bases and the J gene lost 4 bases, with 7 bases spanning the gap. The chain uses TRBV14 and TRBJ2-3; no clear D gene. The sequence derives from a woman aged 30 to 39 in good health. Material: naive CD8+ T cells sorted from blood. This CDR3 reads CASSQPGADTQYF. The CDR3 nucleotides are TGTGCCAGCAGCCAACCAGGCGCAGATACGCAGTATTTT.